One sample yielded the 25 T cell receptor beta chains listed below, sequenced in a study of shared clonotypes between healthy human individuals. Profiling relied on immunoSEQ multiplex PCR, and the TCRdb table lists in-frame clones only, not all of them. The table includes 2 million to 3 million clones, around nine tenths detected once. The sequenced sample consisted of naive CD4+ T cells sorted from blood. Documented subset: CD45RA+ positively selected. The receptors were gathered from a man in his late teens or twenties in good health.

This clone came up once. The chain joins TRBV28 to TRBJ1-6; TRBD1 matches at 8 bases. Germline V gene sequence: CDR1 MDHEN, CDR2 SYDVKM. This CDR3 spans 16 amino acids. The V segment lost 5 bases and the J segment 5 bases; nucleotides outside the gene matches: 8. CDR3 in DNA: TGTGCCAGCAGTCCCCCAGTGGGACAGGATAATTCACCCCTCCACTTT. It yields the protein CASSPPVGQDNSPLHF.

The chain carries TRBV19 and TRBJ1-3; the D is unclear. CDR1 and CDR2 from the germline V gene are LNHDA and SQIVND (reference sequence). The CDR3 is 13 residues long. V lost 4 bases and J lost 2, with 6 bases in between. The CDR3 reads CASSRGPGNTIYF. In DNA form, the CDR3 reads TGTGCCAGTAGTAGAGGACCTGGAAACACCATATATTTT. The entire variable domain, with the rest obtained from reference TRBV19 and TRBJ1-3, is as follows: DGGITQSPKYLFRKEGQNVTLSCEQNLNHDAMYWYRQDPGQGLRLIYYSQIVNDFQKGDIAEGYSVSREKKESFPLTVTSAQKNPTAFYLCASSRGPGNTIYFGEGSWLTVV.

The chain joins TRBV5-4 to TRBJ2-1; TRBD2 agrees at 10 bases. The CDR3 spans 15 residues. Trimming cost V 4 bases and J 6 bases; bases outside gene matches: 7. The germline gives CDR1 SGHNT, CDR2 YYREEE (reference sequence). Here the CDR3 reads CASSLLSGGANEQFF. The CDR3 DNA sequence: TGTGCCAGCAGCCTACTAAGCGGGGGGGCCAATGAGCAGTTCTTC. Filled out from reference TRBV5-4 and TRBJ2-1, the complete variable domain reads ETGVTQSPTHLIKTRGQQVTLRCSSQSGHNTVSWYQQALGQGPQFIFQYYREEENGRGNFPPRFSGLQFPNYSSELNVNALELDDSALYLCASSLLSGGANEQFFGPGTRLTVL.

J is TRBJ1-1 and V is TRBV5-1; 9 nucleotides line up with TRBD1. Trimming took 4 bases from V and 0 from J; bases not matched to a gene: 4. Germline V gene lookup returns CDR1 SGHRS and CDR2 YFSETQ. The CDR3 covers 15 residues. The CDR3 protein is CASSGQGTMNTEAFF. In DNA form, the CDR3 reads TGCGCCAGCAGCGGACAGGGGACAATGAACACTGAAGCTTTCTTT.

The J gene is TRBJ2-2, the V gene TRBV30; unclear D gene. Germline CDR1 GTSNPN, CDR2 SVGIG (reference sequence). This CDR3 contains 13 residues. V was cut by 4 bases and J by 4 bases, with 10 bases left in between. The CDR3 region is CAWNARGTGELFF. The CDR3 nucleotides are TGTGCCTGGAACGCCCGAGGCACCGGGGAGCTGTTTTTT.

This clone was seen a single time. V and J are TRBV4-1 and TRBJ1-2; TRBD1 is a possible D gene (5 bases). The germline gives CDR1 MGHRA, CDR2 YSYEKL. This CDR3 contains 15 residues. V lost 0 bases to trimming and J lost 1 base, with 9 bases between them. The CDR3 bases are TGCGCCAGCAGCCAAGAAGGGGCAAGTAACTATGGCTACACCTTC. Its translation: CASSQEGASNYGYTF.

This chain connects TRBV4-2 to TRBJ2-7; D might be TRBD2 (5 bases). This CDR3 has 14 residues. The V gene's germline CDR1 is LGHNA and CDR2 YNFKEQ. V was shortened by 0 bases and J by 0 bases, with 6 bases between the two germline ends. CDR3 in amino acids: CASSQEGSSYEQYF. The CDR3 coding sequence is TGTGCCAGCAGCCAAGAAGGGAGCTCCTACGAGCAGTACTTC.

The chain combines TRBV2 with TRBJ2-7; possible D gene TRBD1, 6 bases. Trimming took 4 bases from V and 7 from J, leaving 14 bases between them. Germline V gene data show CDR1 as SNHLY and CDR2 as FYNNEI. The CDR3 is 13 residues long. Here the CDR3 DNA reads TGTGCCAGCAGTGGACAGGAAATTGGGGAGCAGTACTTC. Amino acid sequence: CASSGQEIGEQYF.

The chain links TRBV6-5 to TRBJ1-5; D gene uncertain. CDR3 length: 13 residues. The V end lost 2 bases, the J end lost 3 bases, and 5 bases lay between the germline ends. Germline V gene lookup returns CDR1 MNHEY and CDR2 SVGAGI. This CDR3 is CASSYVHNQPQHF. The CDR3 DNA sequence: TGTGCCAGCAGTTACGTCCACAATCAGCCCCAGCATTTT.

This rearrangement joins TRBV23-1 to TRBJ1-5, with 9 bases lining up with TRBD1. TRBV23-1 is placed among ORFs of uncertain function. The CDR3 runs 16 residues. The V and J ends lost 2 bases and 4 bases, in that order; junction bases with no gene match: 6. For the CDR3, the DNA is TGCGCCAGCAGTCAAACAGGGGGCCCTGGGAATCAGCCCCAGCATTTT. It specifies CASSQTGGPGNQPQHF.

V is TRBV14 and J is TRBJ2-7; no reliable D call. The CDR3 runs to 17 residues. Germline loops: CDR1 SGHDN, CDR2 FVKESK. V gave up 1 base and J gave up 0 bases, with 16 bases separating them. The CDR3 sequence: CASSQGFVSRSSYEQYF. The CDR3 DNA follows: TGTGCCAGCAGCCAAGGTTTTGTGAGCCGGAGCTCCTACGAGCAGTACTTC.

The rearrangement uses TRBV7-9 and TRBJ2-7, with 8 positions matching TRBD2. Per the germline V gene, CDR1 is SEHNR and CDR2 is FQNEAQ (reference sequence). V shed 5 bases, J shed 7 bases, and the junction held 10 bases outside the gene matches. The CDR3 runs to 14 residues. The CDR3 spells CASSPTLPSGEQYF. The CDR3, as DNA: TGTGCCAGCAGCCCCACCTTGCCTAGCGGGGAGCAGTACTTC.

The chain couples TRBV9 to TRBJ2-1; 7 nucleotides line up with TRBD1. V was clipped by 3 bases and J by 2 bases; unmatched bases: 5. From germline, CDR1 is SGDLS and CDR2 YYNGEE. The CDR3 has 15 amino acids. The DNA of the CDR3 is TGTGCCAGCAGCGCCACAGGGGTCACCTACAATGAGCAGTTCTTC. Translation: CASSATGVTYNEQFF.

The chain recombines TRBV29-1 with TRBJ2-1, with TRBD1 matching 9 bases. This CDR3 is 17 amino acids long. Germline CDR1 is SQVTM and CDR2 is ANQGSEA. Trimming removed 4 bases from V and 9 bases from J; junction bases left unmatched: 19. Written as DNA, the CDR3 is TGCAGCGTTGCGACCCGGGGGGACAGGGCCCGTTACGGTGAGCAGTTCTTC. Translating it yields CSVATRGDRARYGEQFF.

The chain carries TRBV9 and TRBJ2-3; possibly TRBD2 for D (6 bases). This CDR3 has 13 amino acids. The germline CDR1 and CDR2 sequences are SGDLS and YYNGEE. Trimming left V 0 bases short and J 8 bases short, with 10 bases between. The CDR3, as DNA: TGTGCCAGCAGCGTAGAGGCGGGATCTACGCAGTATTTT. Translation: CASSVEAGSTQYF.

The rearrangement joins TRBV5-1 to TRBJ2-1, with D perhaps matching TRBD2 (6 bases). Germline assignment: CDR1 SGHRS and CDR2 YFSETQ. V shed 3 bases and J shed 1 base, with 14 bases lying between them. The CDR3 has 16 residues. For the CDR3, the DNA is TGCGCCAGCAGCTGGCGGGGAGTAGGGTCCTACAATGAGCAGTTCTTC. As protein: CASSWRGVGSYNEQFF.

The chain is built from TRBV4-2 and TRBJ2-3, with 11 bases lining up with TRBD2. The V and J ends lost 1 base and 1 base, in that order; junction bases with no gene match: 16. The CDR3 runs 21 residues. Per the germline V gene, CDR1 is LGHNA and CDR2 is YNFKEQ. The CDR3 region has the DNA TGTGCCAGCAGCCAAGTAGCGGGGGGGCGCAATTCGGGGTTGGGCACAGATACGCAGTATTTT. This encodes CASSQVAGGRNSGLGTDTQYF.

Turning to this clone: The junction departs from the called germline gene at one end, perhaps through a read error. The chain has TRBV11-2 and TRBJ1-4, with D possibly matching TRBD1 (6 bases). Germline V gene data show CDR1 as SGHAT and CDR2 as FQNNGV. CDR3 length: 11 amino acids. The chain's CDR3 is CASSDRDKRFF. In DNA form, the CDR3 reads TGTGCCAGCAGCGACCGGGACAAACGGTTTTTT.

The V and J genes are TRBV5-1 and TRBJ2-5; D remains unclear. The CDR3 covers 15 residues. Germline lookup yields CDR1 SGHRS and CDR2 YFSETQ. V lost 5 bases to trimming and J lost 6 bases, with 20 bases between them. The CDR3 nucleotides read TGCGCCAGCAGTTCAGAGGACCTGGGCAAAAAGACCCAGTACTTC. Amino acid sequence: CASSSEDLGKKTQYF.

For this clone: The same CDR3 arises from other DNA sequences in this sample as well. The V call is TRBV6-1, the J call TRBJ2-3; D is perhaps TRBD1 (6 bases). Deletions cut 2 bases from V and 4 bases from J, with 16 bases between. Germline V CDR1 and CDR2: MNHNS, SASEGT. The CDR3 sequence is 16 residues long. The CDR3 region is CASSELTGAASDTQYF. CDR3 sequence (DNA): TGTGCCAGCAGTGAACTGACAGGAGCCGCATCAGATACGCAGTATTTT.

The rearrangement joins TRBV7-3 to TRBJ2-7, with 10 positions matching TRBD2. CDR1 is SGHTA, CDR2 FQGTGA, per germline. CDR3 length equals 15 residues. The V gene end was trimmed by 5 bases and the J gene end by 7 bases; junction bases not matched to a gene: 11. The CDR3 DNA sequence: TGTGCCAGCAGCCCCAGGCTAGCGGGGGTCGGAGAGCAGTACTTC. This codes for CASSPRLAGVGEQYF.

The CDR3 nucleotides are TGTGCCAGCAGGGGACAGGGTCCCTACAATGAGCAGTTCTTC. This gives the protein CASRGQGPYNEQFF. This chain connects TRBV7-6 to TRBJ2-1; TRBD1 matches 9 bases. The V gene end was trimmed by 6 bases and the J gene end by 2 bases; junction bases not matched to a gene: 2. Germline V lookup: CDR1 SGHVS, CDR2 FNYEAQ. This CDR3 has 14 residues. The whole variable domain, filled in from reference TRBV7-6 and TRBJ2-1, reads GAGVSQSPRYKVTKRGQDVALRCDPISGHVSLYWYRQALGQGPEFLTYFNYEAQQDKSGLPNDRFSAERPEGSISTLTIQRTEQRDSAMYRCASRGQGPYNEQFFGPGTRLTVL.

This clone was observed a handful of times. This chain links TRBV6-5 with TRBJ1-5; D possibly corresponds to TRBD1 (6 bases). Looked up from germline, CDR1 is MNHEY and CDR2 is SVGAGI. V was shortened by 5 bases and J by 7 bases, with 12 bases between the two germline ends. The CDR3 has 13 residues. The CDR3 region has the DNA TGTGCCAGCAGTCAAGACAGGCTACAGCCCCAGCATTTT. This translates into CASSQDRLQPQHF.

The rearrangement joins TRBV19 to TRBJ1-5, with 8 bases lining up with TRBD1. Germline assignment: CDR1 LNHDA and CDR2 SQIVND (reference sequence). V lost 9 bases and J lost 10; bases outside the gene matches: 11. There are 13 residues in the CDR3. CDR3 bases: TGTGCCAGCAGCACAGGGGGGGGCTCACCCCAGCATTTT. Its protein is CASSTGGGSPQHF. Based on the CDR3 plus reference TRBV19 and TRBJ1-5, the full variable domain is DGGITQSPKYLFRKEGQNVTLSCEQNLNHDAMYWYRQDPGQGLRLIYYSQIVNDFQKGDIAEGYSVSREKKESFPLTVTSAQKNPTAFYLCASSTGGGSPQHFGDGTRLSIL.

Here the CDR3 reads CAISDDPDTQYF. CDR3 coding DNA: TGTGCCATCAGTGATGACCCAGATACGCAGTATTTT. V is TRBV10-3 and J is TRBJ2-3; no clear D. The CDR3 runs 12 residues. The germline V gene has CDR1 ENHRY and CDR2 SYGVKD. V lost 3 bases to trimming and J lost 4 bases, with 5 bases between them.